What follows is one T cell receptor (beta chain) and its context. As the CDR3 is not closed by the conserved phenylalanine or tryptophan, this likely results from a read error. The limits of the CDR3 on the DNA are not certain, so only TCRdb's listed CDR3 is given. PCR primers comprised 60 Vbeta and 13 Jbeta primers. Sequenced by immunoSEQ multiplex PCR; TCRdb stores in-frame clones only, minus some. The sample lists 150,000 to 200,000 clones, about 69% occurring once. These data originate in a study of cytomegalovirus exposure and HLA in healthy donors. The CDR3 comprises 10 residues, both ends counted. Germline-derived CDR1 and CDR2 are SGHTA and FQGNSA.

The material sequenced was PBMCs. V is TRBV7-2 and J is TRBJ1-1. This receptor was obtained from a human donor in good health. The CDR3 here is CASSPSHHEG.